A selection of T cell receptor beta chains follows, all from one sample in a study of T cell changes during pregnancy in multiple sclerosis. Profiling relied on immunoSEQ multiplex PCR, and the TCRdb table lists in-frame clones only, not all of them. Here the sample spans over 45,000 clones, around 90% being singletons. Sequenced here: CD4+ T cells from peripheral blood mononuclear cells, sampled in the first trimester of pregnancy. The source is a female donor with multiple sclerosis, enrolled in a pregnancy study. Each CDR3 is given with its conserved first and last residue. A D gene is named only where the DNA matches it firmly. Only part of the rows carry a size: once, few, many, or a class if the clone is expanded.

clone_size,j_call,v_call,d_call,cdr3_aa,cdr3_nt
.,TRBJ1-1,TRBV2,TRBD1,CASRGDRGAFF,TGTGCCAGCAGAGGGGACAGGGGAGCTTTCTTT
.,TRBJ1-2,TRBV7-2,TRBD1,CASSPGQGRTNYGYTF,TGTGCCAGCAGCCCGGGACAGGGGCGGACCAACTATGGCTACACCTTC
.,TRBJ2-7,TRBV5-1,TRBD1,CASSLAGQSYEQYF,TGCGCCAGCAGCTTGGCGGGACAGTCCTACGAGCAGTACTTC
.,TRBJ2-7,TRBV7-3,.,CASSFRTATYEQYF,TGTGCCAGCAGCTTCCGGACAGCGACCTACGAGCAGTACTTC
.,TRBJ2-2,TRBV7-3,.,CASSPGSAPTGELFF,TGTGCCAGCAGTCCAGGGTCAGCTCCCACCGGGGAGCTGTTTTTT
.,TRBJ1-2,TRBV4-1,.,CASSQVLRDSGYTF,TGCGCCAGCAGCCAAGTTTTGAGGGACTCCGGCTACACCTTC
.,TRBJ2-3,TRBV6-1,TRBD2,CASSVKASGMGDTQYF,TGTGCCAGCAGTGTTAAGGCTAGCGGGATGGGAGATACGCAGTATTTT
.,TRBJ2-3,TRBV5-1,TRBD2,CASSLGGLARVTDTQYF,TGCGCCAGCAGCTTGGGAGGACTAGCTAGGGTCACAGATACGCAGTATTTT
.,TRBJ2-3,TRBV4-3,TRBD1,CASSQALGRGLRADTQYF,TGCGCCAGCAGCCAAGCGTTGGGCAGGGGGCTGCGGGCAGATACGCAGTATTTT
.,TRBJ2-2,TRBV4-1,.,CASSQPLSGELFF,TGCGCCAGCAGCCAACCCTTGTCCGGGGAGCTGTTTTTT
.,TRBJ2-3,TRBV11-3,TRBD2,CASSRKIAGLTDTQYF,TGTGCCAGCAGCAGAAAAATAGCGGGGCTAACAGATACGCAGTATTTT
once,TRBJ2-1,TRBV9,TRBD2,CASSALAASYNEQFF,TGTGCCAGCAGCGCGCTAGCGGCGAGCTACAATGAGCAGTTCTTC
.,TRBJ2-3,TRBV2,.,CASELYTDTQYF,TGTGCCAGCGAGTTGTACACAGATACGCAGTATTTT
.,TRBJ2-2,TRBV11-3,.,CASTERVPLYTGELFF,TGTGCCAGCACCGAGAGGGTGCCCCTTTACACCGGGGAGCTGTTTTTT
.,TRBJ2-3,TRBV18,.,CASSPGLSTDTQYF,TGTGCCAGCTCACCGGGACTGAGCACAGATACGCAGTATTTT
.,TRBJ2-2,TRBV9,.,CASSPPPGGYSFTGELFF,TGTGCCAGCAGCCCACCCCCGGGCGGGTACTCTTTCACCGGGGAGCTGTTTTTT
.,TRBJ1-5,TRBV5-1,TRBD1,CASSLGGTEYQPQHF,TGCGCCAGCAGCTTGGGCGGGACAGAGTATCAGCCCCAGCATTTT
.,TRBJ2-1,TRBV5-1,TRBD2,CASSLAAGGPYNEQFF,TGCGCCAGCAGCTTGGCCGCGGGAGGCCCCTACAATGAGCAGTTCTTC
.,TRBJ1-1,TRBV28,.,CASSSGFFQNTEAFF,TGTGCCAGCAGTTCCGGGTTTTTCCAGAACACTGAAGCTTTCTTT
.,TRBJ1-2,TRBV6-1,.,CASSEGGKRDYGYTF,TGTGCCAGCAGTGAAGGGGGCAAACGCGACTATGGCTACACCTTC
once,TRBJ1-5,TRBV9,.,CASSVESRVKGNQPQHF,TGTGCCAGCAGCGTAGAGAGTCGAGTGAAGGGGAATCAGCCCCAGCATTTT
.,TRBJ1-5,TRBV6-6,TRBD1,CASSGRDRSSGPQHF,TGTGCCAGCAGCGGCCGGGACAGATCAAGTGGGCCCCAGCATTTT
few,TRBJ2-7,TRBV27,TRBD1,CASSPGTGGIYEQYF,TGTGCCAGCAGTCCAGGGACAGGGGGCATCTACGAGCAGTACTTC
.,TRBJ2-3,TRBV7-2,.,CASSLAGPTDTQYF,TGTGCCAGCAGCTTAGCGGGGCCCACAGATACGCAGTATTTT
.,TRBJ1-5,TRBV13,.,CASSTRDRNQPQHF,TGTGCCAGCAGCACCCGAGACAGGAATCAGCCCCAGCATTTT
.,TRBJ2-2,TRBV4-1,.,CASSQEARVTGELFF,TGCGCCAGCAGCCAAGAAGCTCGGGTCACCGGGGAGCTGTTTTTT
.,TRBJ1-1,TRBV6-1,.,CASSESGQGRTEAFF,TGTGCCAGCAGTGAATCCGGGCAGGGGCGCACTGAAGCTTTCTTT
.,TRBJ2-2,TRBV21-1,.,CASNSSVPNTGELFF,TGTGCCAGCAACAGTAGCGTCCCGAACACCGGGGAGCTGTTTTTT
.,TRBJ2-3,TRBV7-9,TRBD2,CASRRMGLAGDTDTQYF,TGTGCCAGCAGGCGAATGGGACTAGCGGGGGACACAGATACGCAGTATTTT
once,TRBJ1-5,TRBV27,TRBD1,CASSSYQGGPQHF,TGTGCCAGCAGTTCATACCAGGGGGGGCCCCAGCATTTT
.,TRBJ2-1,TRBV7-8,.,CASSLVSIGTSLHHEQFF,TGTGCCAGCAGCTTAGTCTCTATTGGCACTAGCCTACACCATGAGCAGTTCTTC
.,TRBJ2-3,TRBV7-9,TRBD2,CASSLEGGGARDTQYF,TGTGCCAGCAGCTTAGAGGGCGGGGGGGCAAGAGATACGCAGTATTTT
once,TRBJ2-7,TRBV4-1,TRBD1,CASSQLIKGQYLTYEQYF,TGCGCCAGCAGCCAACTTATCAAGGGACAGTACCTTACCTACGAGCAGTACTTC
once,TRBJ2-7,TRBV28,.,CASSPRGAFSYEQYF,TGTGCCAGCAGTCCCCGGGGAGCCTTCTCCTACGAGCAGTACTTC
.,TRBJ2-3,TRBV11-2,TRBD1,CASSSAGTGGTDTQYF,TGTGCCAGCAGCTCGGCCGGGACAGGGGGCACAGATACGCAGTATTTT
.,TRBJ1-2,TRBV5-6,TRBD1,CASSFPGTGGGGYTF,TGTGCCAGCAGTTTCCCCGGGACAGGGGGTGGAGGCTACACCTTC
.,TRBJ1-5,TRBV27,.,CASSLGGSSNQPQHF,TGTGCCAGCAGTTTAGGAGGGTCGAGCAATCAGCCCCAGCATTTT
.,TRBJ2-3,TRBV10-3,.,CAISEGLHRSTGDTQYF,TGTGCCATCAGTGAGGGGCTACACAGGTCCACAGGGGATACGCAGTATTTT
once,TRBJ1-3,TRBV9,.,CASNRDSVSGNTIYF,TGTGCCAGCAACAGAGATAGCGTCTCTGGAAACACCATATATTTT
few,TRBJ1-2,TRBV9,.,CASSSEAARGNYGYTF,TGTGCCAGCAGTTCCGAGGCCGCCAGGGGTAACTATGGCTACACCTTC
.,TRBJ2-3,TRBV14,TRBD2,CASRAGGADTQYF,TGTGCCAGCAGGGCGGGAGGAGCAGATACGCAGTATTTT
.,TRBJ1-5,TRBV19,.,CASSIGGSNSNQPQHF,TGTGCCAGTAGTATAGGAGGGTCCAATAGCAATCAGCCCCAGCATTTT
.,TRBJ2-1,TRBV6-5,TRBD2,CASSYGGSPVGEQFF,TGTGCCAGCAGTTACGGCGGGAGCCCCGTCGGTGAGCAGTTCTTC